This T cell receptor beta chain was profiled in a study of CD8 T cells in Susac syndrome. The germline V and J ends were trimmed by 4 bases and 7 bases, with 20 bases remaining between them. Germline CDR1 reads LNHDA; CDR2 reads SQIVND (reference sequence). The CDR3 contains 16 residues. RNA in amounts of roughly 0.5 to 1 ug was reverse transcribed with random hexamers. TCRdb re-called the immunoSEQ multiplex PCR reads with MiXCR, one entry per CDR3 protein. The table lists more than 100,000 distinct CDR3 sequences, around 96% of them singletons. Controls were healthy donors (matched for age and sex).

The receptor comes from a human donor in good health. This chain uses TRBV19 with TRBJ2-1, with D perhaps matching TRBD2 (6 bases). Sample: CD4+ T cells from PBMCs. In nucleotides, the CDR3 is TGTGCCAGTAGTAAATCAATCAGTGCGGGGACTAATGAGCAGTTCTTC. Translation gives CASSKSISAGTNEQFF.